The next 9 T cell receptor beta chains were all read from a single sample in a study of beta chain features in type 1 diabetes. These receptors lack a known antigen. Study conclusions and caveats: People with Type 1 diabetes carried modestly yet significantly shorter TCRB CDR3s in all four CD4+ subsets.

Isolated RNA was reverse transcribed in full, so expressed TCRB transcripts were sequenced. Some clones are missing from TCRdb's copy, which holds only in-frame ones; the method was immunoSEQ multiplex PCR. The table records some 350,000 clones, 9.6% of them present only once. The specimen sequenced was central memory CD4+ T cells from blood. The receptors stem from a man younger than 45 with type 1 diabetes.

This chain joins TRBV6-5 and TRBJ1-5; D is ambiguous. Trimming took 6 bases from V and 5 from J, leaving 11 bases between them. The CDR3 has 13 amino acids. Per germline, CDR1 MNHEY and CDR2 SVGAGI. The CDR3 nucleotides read TGTGCCAGCAGCTGGCAGCAGGATCAGCCCCAGCATTTT. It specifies CASSWQQDQPQHF.

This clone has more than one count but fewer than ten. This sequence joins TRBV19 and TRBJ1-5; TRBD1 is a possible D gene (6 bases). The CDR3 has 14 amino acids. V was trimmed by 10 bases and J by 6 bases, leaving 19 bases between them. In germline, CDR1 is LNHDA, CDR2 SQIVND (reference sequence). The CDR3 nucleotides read TGTGCCACCGATCCGGGACACCCTTTTCAGCCCCAGCATTTT. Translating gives CATDPGHPFQPQHF.

The chain's CDR3 is CASSLGQVPSDGYTF. The CDR3 DNA reads as TGTGCCAGCAGCTTAGGTCAGGTTCCGTCGGATGGCTACACCTTC. J is TRBJ1-2 and V is TRBV7-2; D is unclear. The CDR3 runs to 15 residues. V lost 1 base and J lost 6, with 15 bases in between. The germline CDR1 and CDR2 sequences are SGHTA and FQGNSA.

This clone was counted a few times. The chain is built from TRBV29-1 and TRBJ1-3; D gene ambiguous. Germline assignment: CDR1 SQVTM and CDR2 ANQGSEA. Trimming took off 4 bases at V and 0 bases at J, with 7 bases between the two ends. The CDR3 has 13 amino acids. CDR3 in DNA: TGCAGCGTTGCACAGATCTCTGGAAACACCATATATTTT. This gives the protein CSVAQISGNTIYF.

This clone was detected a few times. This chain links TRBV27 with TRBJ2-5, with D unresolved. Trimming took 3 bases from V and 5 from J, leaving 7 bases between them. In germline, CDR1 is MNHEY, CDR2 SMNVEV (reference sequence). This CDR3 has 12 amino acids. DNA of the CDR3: TGTGCCAGCAGTTTCCCGGGTGAGACCCAGTACTTC. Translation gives CASSFPGETQYF.

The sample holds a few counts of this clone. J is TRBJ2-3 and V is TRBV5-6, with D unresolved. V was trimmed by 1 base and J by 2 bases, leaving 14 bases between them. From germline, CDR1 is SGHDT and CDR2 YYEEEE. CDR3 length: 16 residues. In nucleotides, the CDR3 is TGTGCCAGCAGCTTGCTTTGGCAGACAAACACAGATACGCAGTATTTT. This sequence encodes CASSLLWQTNTDTQYF.

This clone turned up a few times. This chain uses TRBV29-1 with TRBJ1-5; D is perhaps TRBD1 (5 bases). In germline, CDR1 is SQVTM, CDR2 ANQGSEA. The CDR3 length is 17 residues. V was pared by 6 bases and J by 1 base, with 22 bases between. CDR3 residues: CSVSQGSLLASNQPQHF. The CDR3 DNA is TGCAGCGTCTCCCAGGGATCCTTGCTGGCGAGCAATCAGCCCCAGCATTTT.

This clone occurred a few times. The CDR3 protein is CATYIPTSGSDGELFF. The CDR3 bases are TGTGCCACCTATATTCCGACTAGCGGCTCGGACGGGGAGCTGTTTTTT. The chain couples TRBV2 to TRBJ2-2, with 9 bases identical to TRBD2. The germline CDR1 and CDR2 sequences are SNHLY and FYNNEI. J lost 7 bases, V lost 10 bases, and 16 bases had no gene match. The CDR3 length is 16 residues.

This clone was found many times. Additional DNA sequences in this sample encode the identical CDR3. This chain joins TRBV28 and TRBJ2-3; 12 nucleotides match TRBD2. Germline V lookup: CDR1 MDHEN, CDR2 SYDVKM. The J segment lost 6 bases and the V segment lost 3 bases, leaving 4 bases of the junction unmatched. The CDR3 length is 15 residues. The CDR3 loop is CASSLPLAGGDTQYF. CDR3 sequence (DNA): TGTGCCAGCAGTTTGCCACTAGCGGGAGGTGATACGCAGTATTTT.